Listed here are 2 T cell receptor beta chains from one sample, sequenced in a study of siplizumab effects on memory and regulatory T cells. Libraries were prepared by immunoSEQ multiplex PCR; TCRdb keeps only in-frame clonotypes and omits some of them. Of over 85,000 clones listed, more than 95% were seen once; the top ten hold under 0.04%. Sequencing used naive CD4+ T cells sorted from blood. These receptors all stem from a human donor in good health.

The J gene is TRBJ1-2, the V gene TRBV2; maybe TRBD1 (5 bases). Germline V gene data show CDR1 as SNHLY and CDR2 as FYNNEI. This CDR3 contains 12 residues. V lost 7 bases and J lost 4, with 10 bases in between. The CDR3 nucleotides are TGTGCCAGCAAACAGGAGGGCTATGGCTACACCTTC. This translates into CASKQEGYGYTF.

This clone was seen only a few times. The gene calls are TRBV5-1 and TRBJ2-7, with D possibly TRBD1 on 5 matching bases. This CDR3 is built from 14 residues. Germline V gene lookup returns CDR1 SGHRS and CDR2 YFSETQ. Trimming left V 0 bases short and J 2 bases short, with 9 bases between. CDR3 residues: CASSLVQGPYEQYF. In DNA form, the CDR3 reads TGCGCCAGCAGCTTGGTTCAGGGTCCCTACGAGCAGTACTTC.